Here is one T cell receptor (beta chain) with its context. CDR1 is MNHEY, CDR2 SVGEGT, per germline. This CDR3 region has 14 residues. The J segment lost 9 bases and the V segment lost 6 bases, leaving 10 bases of the junction unmatched. The sample is drawn from a study of blood T cells in healthy people across ages. For the second PCR, which ran for roughly 6 to 11 cycles, a sample-barcoded 5' primer and a J-beta primer mix were used. The template-switch adaptor, which had 12 random nucleotides, put a tag on each cDNA molecule. From the 5' RACE reads, TCRdb called clonotypes with MiXCR, one entry per CDR3 protein. Of 1.5 million to 1.8 million distinct CDR3 sequences listed, under 55% are singletons. For every donor, a draw yielded roughly 10 milliliters of peripheral blood.

This clonotype originated in a young woman in good health. What was sequenced was blood. V and J are TRBV6-2 or TRBV6-3 and TRBJ2-1; TRBD2 agrees at 8 bases. This CDR3 is CASSYGGGPGEQFF. Written as DNA, the CDR3 is TGTGCCAGCAGCTACGGCGGGGGGCCAGGTGAGCAGTTCTTC.